A single sample is the source of the 30 T cell receptor beta chains below, sequenced in a study of T cell responses to AZD1222 COVID-19 vaccine. Measured with immunoSEQ multiplex PCR; TCRdb has only the in-frame clones, and not every one. The table shows 100,000 to 150,000 clones, with 89% occurring only once. Material: peripheral blood, obtained on day 0 of AZD1222 vaccination. These receptors all come from an adult in good health.

The rearrangement joins TRBV6-6 to TRBJ1-5; D remains ambiguous. CDR3 length: 12 residues. Germline V lookup: CDR1 MNHNY, CDR2 SVGAGI (reference sequence). Between the trimmed V and J ends, which lost 0 bases and 9 bases, there was a span of 6 bases. The DNA for the CDR3 is TGTGCCAGCAGTTACTCGTCCCCGCCCCAGCATTTT. As protein: CASSYSSPPQHF.

V usage is TRBV28 and J usage is TRBJ2-7; 10 positions match TRBD1. This CDR3 region has 14 residues. V shed 4 bases, J shed 2 bases, and the junction held 2 bases outside the gene matches. CDR1 and CDR2 from the germline V gene are MDHEN and SYDVKM. The CDR3 reads CASSSGTGAYEQYF. The CDR3 DNA follows: TGTGCCAGCAGTTCCGGGACAGGGGCCTACGAGCAGTACTTC. The full variable domain, with the rest looked up from reference TRBV28 and TRBJ2-7, is DVKVTQSSRYLVKRTGEKVFLECVQDMDHENMFWYRQDPGLGLRLIYFSYDVKMKEKGDIPEGYSVSREKKERFSLILESASTNQTSMYLCASSSGTGAYEQYFGPGTRLTVT.

The CDR3 is CASSLESGRAYEQYF. CDR3 coding DNA: TGCGCCAGCAGCTTGGAGAGCGGGAGGGCCTACGAGCAGTACTTC. The rearrangement links TRBV5-1 to TRBJ2-7, with 10 nucleotides matching TRBD2. The J segment lost 2 bases and the V segment lost 0 bases, leaving 2 bases of the junction unmatched. The germline V gene has CDR1 SGHRS and CDR2 YFSETQ. The CDR3 contains 15 residues.

The chain carries TRBV6-6 and TRBJ1-1; 7 bases are shared with TRBD1. V lost 6 bases, J lost 2 bases, and 9 bases stayed unmatched. Germline loops: CDR1 MNHNY, CDR2 SVGAGI (reference sequence). The CDR3 totals 15 residues. The CDR3 region is CASRDVGGGNTEAFF. The CDR3 nucleotides are TGTGCCAGCAGGGACGTAGGGGGCGGAAACACTGAAGCTTTCTTT.

The chain carries TRBV18 and TRBJ2-7; TRBD2 matches 9 bases. The CDR3 runs 13 residues. In germline, CDR1 is KGHSH, CDR2 LQKENI. V trimming: 3 bases; J trimming: 5 bases; junction bases outside the gene matches: 2. The CDR3 loop is CASSPSGRDEQYF. The CDR3 DNA follows: TGTGCCAGCTCACCTAGCGGGAGAGACGAGCAGTACTTC.

The rearrangement joins TRBV19 to TRBJ2-2; possible D gene TRBD1, 6 bases. CDR1 and CDR2 from the germline V gene are LNHDA and SQIVND (reference sequence). The length of the CDR3 is 16 residues. The ends were cut back, 6 bases at V and 8 bases at J, with 22 bases in the middle. The CDR3 sequence is CASRIQGGGVAGELFF. CDR3 coding DNA: TGTGCCAGTAGGATACAGGGTGGTGGAGTCGCTGGGGAGCTGTTTTTT. The variable domain in full, completed from reference TRBV19 and TRBJ2-2, reads DGGITQSPKYLFRKEGQNVTLSCEQNLNHDAMYWYRQDPGQGLRLIYYSQIVNDFQKGDIAEGYSVSREKKESFPLTVTSAQKNPTAFYLCASRIQGGGVAGELFFGEGSRLTVL.

The CDR3 sequence: CASSQDVDIAFF. Written as DNA, the CDR3 is TGTGCCAGCAGCCAAGATGTAGATATAGCTTTCTTT. This chain uses TRBV3-1 (or the pseudogene TRBV3-2) with TRBJ1-1; D is ambiguous. V was cut by 0 bases and J by 10 bases, with 9 bases left in between. Germline assignment: CDR1 LGHDT and CDR2 YNNKEL (reference sequence). The length of the CDR3 is 12 residues.

This clone was observed a few times. V usage is TRBV5-4 and J usage is TRBJ2-7, with 8 bases matching TRBD2. The V gene's germline CDR1 is SGHNT and CDR2 YYREEE (reference sequence). This CDR3 region has 15 residues. J gave up 2 bases and V 0 bases, and 4 bases lay outside the gene matches. As DNA, the CDR3 is TGTGCCAGCAGCTTGGCTAGCGGGTCACCCTACGAGCAGTACTTC. It specifies CASSLASGSPYEQYF.

The genes are TRBV11-3 and TRBJ2-7, with D maybe TRBD2 (5 bases). Germline-derived CDR1 and CDR2 are SGHNT and YENEEA. The V gene lost 1 base and the J gene lost 6 bases, with 13 bases spanning the gap. The CDR3 loop spans 14 amino acids. Here the CDR3 DNA reads TGTGCCAGCAGCTTAGTTCGGGGTGCCCCCGAGCAGTACTTC. It translates to CASSLVRGAPEQYF.

The chain couples TRBV19 to TRBJ2-6; D call uncertain. V was shortened by 3 bases and J by 0 bases, with 21 bases between the two germline ends. There are 20 residues in the CDR3. Germline V gene sequence: CDR1 LNHDA, CDR2 SQIVND (reference sequence). The CDR3 region is CASSIWSRVLSPSGANVLTF. CDR3 in DNA: TGTGCCAGTAGTATTTGGTCTAGGGTGCTCTCCCCCTCTGGGGCCAACGTCCTGACTTTC.

The gene calls are TRBV30 and TRBJ1-2, with TRBD1 identical over 9 bases. The CDR3 runs 13 residues. After removal of 6 bases from V and 7 bases from J, the junction contained 9 bases not matched to a gene. The V gene's germline CDR1 is GTSNPN and CDR2 SVGIG (reference sequence). The CDR3 reads CACGTGGAGGYTF. Here the CDR3 DNA reads TGTGCCTGCGGAACAGGGGGCGCGGGTGGCTACACCTTC.

The chain couples TRBV5-1 to TRBJ2-2, with a weak D call TRBD2 (6 bases). V lost 4 bases, J lost 7 bases, and 23 bases lay in between. The germline V gene encodes CDR1 SGHRS and CDR2 YFSETQ. This CDR3 comprises 17 residues. The CDR3 nucleotides read TGCGCCAGCAGCCTCCCGGGAGCCTCCCAGGGAGACGGGGAGCTGTTTTTT. This gives the protein CASSLPGASQGDGELFF.

The rearrangement links TRBV19 to TRBJ2-3, with D possibly being TRBD2 (6 bases). The CDR3 has 15 residues. Deletions cut 4 bases from V and 1 base from J, with 12 bases between. Germline V gene sequence: CDR1 LNHDA, CDR2 SQIVND (reference sequence). CDR3 sequence reads: CASSTGTGGTDTQYF. The CDR3 nucleotides are TGTGCCAGTAGTACTGGGACTGGGGGCACAGATACGCAGTATTTT.

The rearrangement uses TRBV6-5 and TRBJ2-7; 7 bases line up with TRBD1. The germline V gene has CDR1 MNHEY and CDR2 SVGAGI. With V trimmed by 7 bases and J by 5 bases, 14 bases remained unmatched. This CDR3 spans 15 amino acids. This CDR3 reads CASTYRDRVSDEQYF. The DNA of the CDR3 is TGTGCCAGCACCTACCGGGACAGAGTTTCCGACGAGCAGTACTTC.

This clone was detected only a few times. This sequence joins TRBV28 and TRBJ1-1, with 11 positions matching TRBD1. Germline V gene lookup returns CDR1 MDHEN and CDR2 SYDVKM. The length of the CDR3 is 15 residues. The J segment lost 11 bases and the V segment lost 5 bases, leaving 13 bases of the junction unmatched. CDR3 protein: CASSARTGGASPAFF. CDR3 nucleotides: TGTGCCAGCAGTGCCCGGACAGGGGGCGCTTCTCCGGCTTTCTTT. Combining the CDR3 with reference TRBV28 and TRBJ1-1 gives the whole variable domain DVKVTQSSRYLVKRTGEKVFLECVQDMDHENMFWYRQDPGLGLRLIYFSYDVKMKEKGDIPEGYSVSREKKERFSLILESASTNQTSMYLCASSARTGGASPAFFGQGTRLTVV.

This chain's CDR3 is CASRPDLGYGYTF. In nucleotides, the CDR3 is TGTGCCAGCAGGCCCGACCTAGGGTATGGCTACACCTTC. This chain uses TRBV12-3 or TRBV12-4 with TRBJ1-2; no clear D. This CDR3 has 13 residues. V was trimmed by 6 bases and J by 5 bases, leaving 13 bases between them.

The V call is TRBV7-9, the J call TRBJ1-2; possible D gene TRBD1, 6 bases. V shed 1 base and J shed 7 bases, with 13 bases lying between them. CDR1 is SEHNR, CDR2 FQNEAQ, per germline (reference sequence). This CDR3 spans 14 amino acids. The CDR3 region is CASSLGQAISGYTF. CDR3 DNA: TGTGCCAGCAGCTTAGGACAGGCGATTTCTGGCTACACCTTC.

The gene calls are TRBV4-1 and TRBJ1-1; TRBD1 agrees at 10 bases. The V gene end was trimmed by 5 bases and the J gene end by 5 bases; junction bases not matched to a gene: 8. Germline values: CDR1 MGHRA, CDR2 YSYEKL. The CDR3 is made up of 15 amino acids. The CDR3 DNA reads TGCGCCAGCAGCAAAGGACAGGGGGTCCGGACTGAAGCTTTCTTT. Its protein product is CASSKGQGVRTEAFF.

The chain carries TRBV11-3 and TRBJ1-1, with no clear D. The V gene lost 0 bases and the J gene lost 1 base, with 18 bases spanning the gap. The germline CDR1 and CDR2 sequences are SGHNT and YENEEA. This CDR3 spans 18 amino acids. CDR3 sequence reads: CASSLDGFEGGANTEAFF. The CDR3 nucleotides read TGTGCCAGCAGCTTAGATGGGTTTGAAGGCGGAGCGAACACTGAAGCTTTCTTT.

The V call is TRBV14, the J call TRBJ2-1; TRBD2 aligns across 9 bases. V lost 0 bases to trimming and J lost 4 bases; unmatched junction nucleotides: 1. CDR1 is SGHDN, CDR2 FVKESK, per germline. The CDR3 runs to 15 residues. CDR3 sequence reads: CASSQELAGYNEQFF. CDR3 bases: TGTGCCAGCAGCCAAGAACTAGCGGGTTACAATGAGCAGTTCTTC.

This clone was picked up a small number of times. The V and J genes are TRBV6-5 and TRBJ2-2; TRBD2 aligns across 10 bases. V gave up 5 bases and J gave up 3 bases; unmatched junction bases: 3. This CDR3 is 15 amino acids long. Germline CDR1 MNHEY, CDR2 SVGAGI. The CDR3 nucleotides read TGTGCCAGCAGTAGTGGGACTAGCGACACCGGGGAGCTGTTTTTT. It yields the protein CASSSGTSDTGELFF.

This CDR3 is CASSLRFGVVGGSNQPQHF. CDR3 sequence (DNA): TGTGCCAGCAGCTTAAGATTCGGGGTAGTGGGGGGTAGCAATCAGCCCCAGCATTTT. The V call is TRBV7-8, the J call TRBJ1-5; the D gene is possibly TRBD1 (5 bases). Trimming left V 2 bases short and J 0 bases short, with 20 bases between. Germline V gives CDR1 SGHVS, CDR2 FQNEAQ. The CDR3 is 19 residues long.

The chain employs TRBV6-5 and TRBJ1-2; the D gene is possibly TRBD1 (6 bases). CDR1 is MNHEY, CDR2 SVGAGI, per germline. Deletions cut 5 bases from V and 3 bases from J, with 16 bases between. This CDR3 region has 15 residues. In DNA form, the CDR3 reads TGTGCCAGCAGTAGGGGACACAGGATGGACTATGGCTACACCTTC. Translating gives CASSRGHRMDYGYTF.

The gene calls are TRBV19 and TRBJ1-2; unclear D gene. V lost 8 bases, J lost 0 bases, and 16 bases lay in between. The germline CDR1 and CDR2 sequences are LNHDA and SQIVND (reference sequence). The CDR3 extends over 15 amino acids. For the CDR3, the DNA is TGTGCCAGTCTAAAATATCCCCGGACTAACTATGGCTACACCTTC. It specifies CASLKYPRTNYGYTF.

J is TRBJ2-6 and V is TRBV18, with unresolved D. CDR3 size: 17 residues. With 0 bases removed from V and 5 bases from J, the gap between germline ends came to 14 bases. Germline CDR1 KGHSH, CDR2 LQKENI. CDR3 residues: CASSPPGSTVRANVLTF. The CDR3 region has the DNA TGTGCCAGCTCACCACCAGGGTCGACGGTTAGGGCCAACGTCCTGACTTTC.

This clone showed up many times. J is TRBJ1-5 and V is TRBV6-2 or TRBV6-3; D is perhaps TRBD1 (5 bases). The CDR3 is 15 residues long. V lost 0 bases to trimming and J lost 3 bases, with 9 bases between them. Germline CDR1 MNHEY, CDR2 SVGEGT. CDR3 amino acids: CASSYSGENNQPQHF. Written as DNA, the CDR3 is TGTGCCAGCAGTTACTCAGGGGAAAACAATCAGCCCCAGCATTTT.

The CDR3 DNA sequence: TGTGCCAGCAGTCCCCAACGGGCGGGAGCTTTCTTT. It translates to CASSPQRAGAFF. The chain employs TRBV28 and TRBJ1-1; D ambiguous. The CDR3 contains 12 residues. V was clipped by 5 bases and J by 10 bases, with 14 bases between them. CDR1 and CDR2 (germline): MDHEN, SYDVKM.

The chain is built from TRBV9 and TRBJ2-1; 10 bases line up with TRBD2. The CDR3 runs to 16 residues. Unmatched junction bases numbered 9, after V lost 3 bases and J lost 6 bases. Germline V gives CDR1 SGDLS, CDR2 YYNGEE. CDR3 sequence (DNA): TGTGCCAGCAGCGGCCCCGGGAGCGGGAGGGCCAATGAGCAGTTCTTC. The encoded protein is CASSGPGSGRANEQFF. Combining the CDR3 with reference TRBV9 and TRBJ2-1 gives the whole variable domain DSGVTQTPKHLITATGQRVTLRCSPRSGDLSVYWYQQSLDQGLQFLIQYYNGEERAKGNILERFSAQQFPDLHSELNLSSLELGDSALYFCASSGPGSGRANEQFFGPGTRLTVL.

V usage is TRBV7-9 and J usage is TRBJ1-1, with a possible D match to TRBD1 (5 bases). CDR1 and CDR2 (germline): SEHNR, FQNEAQ (reference sequence). V was pared by 8 bases and J by 2 bases, with 12 bases between. CDR3 length equals 13 residues. CDR3 loop: CASHWDGNTEAFF. CDR3 bases: TGTGCCAGCCATTGGGACGGCAACACTGAAGCTTTCTTT.

V and J are TRBV30 and TRBJ1-3, with D tentatively TRBD1 (5 bases). Germline V CDR1 and CDR2: GTSNPN, SVGIG (reference sequence). V was pared by 3 bases and J by 3 bases, with 9 bases between. The CDR3 length is 13 residues. CDR3: CAWRAGSGNTIYF. The CDR3, as DNA: TGTGCCTGGAGGGCAGGGAGTGGAAACACCATATATTTT.